This record covers a single T cell receptor beta chain. This entry belongs to a study of CD8+ T cells in alopecia areata. The sequencing template was cDNA reverse transcribed from extracted RNA. Assay: immunoSEQ multiplex PCR; the TCRdb copy retains only in-frame clones and omits some. The data show 110,000 or so clones, under 40% seen once. This CDR3 comprises 13 residues. Trimming stripped 3 bases from V and 8 bases from J, with 14 bases between. CDR1 and CDR2 from the germline V gene are SQVTM and ANQGSEA. Specimen: CD4+ T cells sorted from blood. The V gene is TRBV29-1, the J gene TRBJ2-1, with D possibly TRBD2 on 6 matching bases. The receptor was isolated from a human donor with alopecia areata. Here the CDR3 DNA reads TGCAGCGTTGATTTGCGGGACCTGGATGAGCAGTTCTTC. Protein: CSVDLRDLDEQFF.